This paragraph covers one TCR beta chain sequence. RNA totalling roughly 0.5 to 1 ug underwent reverse transcription with random hexamers. TCRdb reprocessed the immunoSEQ multiplex PCR reads via MiXCR and lists one record per CDR3 protein. The sample gives 110,000 to 150,000 distinct CDR3 sequences, roughly 95% of which show up once; about 0.08% is in the top ten. Trimming shortened V by 5 bases and J by 7 bases, and 6 bases separated the two germline ends. The CDR3 is 11 amino acids. Germline CDR1 reads SGHDT; CDR2 reads YYEEEE. This specimen comes from a study of CD8 T cells in Susac syndrome. The TCR comes from a human donor with Susac syndrome. The chain links TRBV5-6 to TRBJ2-2, with D possibly being TRBD2 (5 bases). Sequencing was performed on CD4+ T cells from PBMCs. The chain's CDR3 is CASRGGGELFF. The CDR3 nucleotides read TGTGCCAGCAGAGGAGGCGGGGAGCTGTTTTTT.